Included here is one TCR beta chain sequence, with context. The repertoire was sequenced with immunoSEQ multiplex PCR; TCRdb's copy has only in-frame clones and lacks some. The data show 20,000 to 30,000 clones, about 85% seen once. The junction had 10 bases not matched to a gene; V was cut back by 0 bases and J by 8 bases. From germline, CDR1 is SGHNT and CDR2 YENEEA. The CDR3 runs to 17 residues. The sample originates from a study of lymphopenia after photon versus proton radiotherapy. The source was peripheral blood, collected from a patient treated with photon-based radiotherapy. The V gene is TRBV11-3, the J gene TRBJ2-1, with 10 positions matching TRBD2. The source is a man aged 30-40 years with gastric cancer. CDR3 bases: TGTGCCAGCAGCTTAGATTGGACTAGCGGTCACGGGGATGAGCAGTTCTTC. It translates to CASSLDWTSGHGDEQFF.